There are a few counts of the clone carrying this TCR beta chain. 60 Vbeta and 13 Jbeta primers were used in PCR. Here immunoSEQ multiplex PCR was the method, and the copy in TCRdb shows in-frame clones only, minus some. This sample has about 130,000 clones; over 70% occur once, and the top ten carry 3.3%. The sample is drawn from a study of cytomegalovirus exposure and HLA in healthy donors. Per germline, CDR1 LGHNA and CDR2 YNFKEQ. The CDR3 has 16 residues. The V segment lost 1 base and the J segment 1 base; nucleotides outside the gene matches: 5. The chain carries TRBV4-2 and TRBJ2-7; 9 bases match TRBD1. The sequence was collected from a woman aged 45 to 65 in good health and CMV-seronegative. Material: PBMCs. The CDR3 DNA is TGTGCCAGCAGCCAAGCTTCTGGACAGGGGTCCTACGAGCAGTACTTC. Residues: CASSQASGQGSYEQYF.